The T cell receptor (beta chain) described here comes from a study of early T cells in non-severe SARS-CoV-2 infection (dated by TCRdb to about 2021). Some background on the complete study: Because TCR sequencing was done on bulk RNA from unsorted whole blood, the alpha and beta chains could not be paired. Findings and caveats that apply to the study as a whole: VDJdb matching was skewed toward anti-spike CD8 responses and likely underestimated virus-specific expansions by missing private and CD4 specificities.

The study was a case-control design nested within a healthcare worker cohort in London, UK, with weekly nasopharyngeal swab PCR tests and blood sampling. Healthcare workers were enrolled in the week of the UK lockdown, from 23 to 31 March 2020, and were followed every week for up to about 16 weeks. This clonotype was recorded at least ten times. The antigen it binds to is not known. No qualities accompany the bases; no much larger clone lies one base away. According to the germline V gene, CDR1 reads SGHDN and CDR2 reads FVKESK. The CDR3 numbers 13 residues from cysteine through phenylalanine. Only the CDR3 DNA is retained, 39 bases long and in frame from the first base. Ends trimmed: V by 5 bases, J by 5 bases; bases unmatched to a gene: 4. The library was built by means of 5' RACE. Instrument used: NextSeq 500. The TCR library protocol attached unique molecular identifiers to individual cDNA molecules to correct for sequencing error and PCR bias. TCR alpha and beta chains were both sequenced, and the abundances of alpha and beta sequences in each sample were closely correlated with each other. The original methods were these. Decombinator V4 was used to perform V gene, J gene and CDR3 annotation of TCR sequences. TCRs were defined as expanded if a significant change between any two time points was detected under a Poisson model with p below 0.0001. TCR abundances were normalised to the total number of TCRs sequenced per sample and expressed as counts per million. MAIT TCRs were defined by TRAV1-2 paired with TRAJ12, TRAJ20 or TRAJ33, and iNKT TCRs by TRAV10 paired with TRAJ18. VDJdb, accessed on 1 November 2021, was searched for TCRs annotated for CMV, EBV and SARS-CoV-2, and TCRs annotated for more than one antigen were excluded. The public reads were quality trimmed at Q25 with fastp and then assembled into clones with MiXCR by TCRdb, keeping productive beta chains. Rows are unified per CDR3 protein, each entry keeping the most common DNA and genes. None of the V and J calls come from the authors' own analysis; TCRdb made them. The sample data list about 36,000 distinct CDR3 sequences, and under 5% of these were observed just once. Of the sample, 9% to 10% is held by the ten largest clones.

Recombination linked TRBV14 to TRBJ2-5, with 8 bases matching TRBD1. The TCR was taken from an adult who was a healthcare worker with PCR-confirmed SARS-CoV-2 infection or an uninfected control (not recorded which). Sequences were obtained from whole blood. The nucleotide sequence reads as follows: TGTGCCAGCAGCAGACGGACAGGGGAGACCCAGTACTTC. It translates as CASSRRTGETQYF.